A single sample is the source of the 5 T cell receptor beta chains below, sequenced in a study of T-cell memory formation after mild COVID-19. MiXCR, applied by TCRdb to the 5' RACE reads, yields one record per CDR3 protein. The data contain about 470,000 distinct CDR3 sequences, 15% to 20% of them singletons. The sequencing input was PBMCs or a T cell subset sorted from them (not recorded which). The receptors here all came from an adult woman who had mild COVID-19 (a few samples of this study predate the infection). Cell type and time point are not known.

The chain has TRBV14 and TRBJ2-1; D is unclear. CDR1 is SGHDN, CDR2 FVKESK, per germline. The CDR3 has 16 amino acids. Trimming left V 0 bases short and J 5 bases short, with 14 bases between. Written as DNA, the CDR3 is TGTGCCAGCAGCCAAGATCGATGGGAAAGGAACAATGAGCAGTTCTTC. It is translated as CASSQDRWERNNEQFF.

This clonotype has just a few counts. The rearrangement links TRBV6-2 or TRBV6-3 to TRBJ1-5; tentatively, D is TRBD1 (6 bases). The length of the CDR3 is 15 residues. The germline V gene has CDR1 MNHEY and CDR2 SVGEGT. Trimming took off 4 bases at V and 0 bases at J, with 10 bases between the two ends. The CDR3 protein is CASSWGGGSNQPQHF. CDR3 DNA sequence: TGTGCCAGCAGTTGGGGGGGCGGTAGCAATCAGCCCCAGCATTTT.

The chain has TRBV3-1 and TRBJ1-1; possibly TRBD1 for D (5 bases). CDR3 length: 13 amino acids. The germline CDR1 and CDR2 sequences are LGHDT and YNNKEL (reference sequence). Deletions cut 2 bases from V and 7 bases from J, with 11 bases between. CDR3 nucleotides: TGTGCCAGCAGCCAAACCGCAGGGAGTGAAGCTTTCTTT. Its translation: CASSQTAGSEAFF.

Only a few counts were recorded for this clonotype. CDR3 DNA sequence: TGCAGCGTTGAAAAGGCTGGATCAGATACGCAGTATTTT. It specifies CSVEKAGSDTQYF. The chain recombines TRBV29-1 with TRBJ2-3; no reliable D call. The CDR3 runs to 13 residues. Between the trimmed V and J ends, which lost 2 bases and 4 bases, there was a span of 10 bases. Germline values: CDR1 SQVTM, CDR2 ANQGSEA.

This chain joins TRBV20-1 and TRBJ1-4, with 7 bases lining up with TRBD1. Germline V gives CDR1 DFQATT, CDR2 SNEGSKA (reference sequence). The length of the CDR3 is 14 residues. Trimming at V came to 6 bases and at J to 2 bases, leaving 6 bases not matched to a gene. CDR3 sequence reads: CSALQGITNEKLFF. Written as DNA, the CDR3 is TGCAGTGCGTTACAGGGGATTACTAATGAAAAACTGTTTTTT.